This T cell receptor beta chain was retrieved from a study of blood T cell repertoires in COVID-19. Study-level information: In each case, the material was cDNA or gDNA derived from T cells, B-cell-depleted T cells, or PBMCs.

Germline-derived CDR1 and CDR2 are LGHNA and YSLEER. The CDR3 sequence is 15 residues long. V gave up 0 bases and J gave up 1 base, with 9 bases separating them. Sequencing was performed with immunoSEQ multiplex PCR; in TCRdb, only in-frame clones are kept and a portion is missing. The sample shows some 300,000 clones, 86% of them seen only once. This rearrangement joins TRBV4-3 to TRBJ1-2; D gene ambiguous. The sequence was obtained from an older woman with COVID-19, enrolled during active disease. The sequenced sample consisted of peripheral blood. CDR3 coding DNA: TGCGCCAGCAGCCAAGATCGAGGTGATAACTATGGCTACACCTTC. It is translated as CASSQDRGDNYGYTF.